A selection of T cell receptor beta chains follows, all from one sample in a study of control samples from healthy donors and cancer patients. Generated by immunoSEQ multiplex PCR, the TCRdb table keeps only in-frame clones and is missing some. The data contain around 180,000 clones, 85% to 90% of them singletons. The specimen was blood. The origin of the receptors is a woman aged 30 to 39 in good health. The CDR3 runs from the conserved cysteine through the conserved F or W. D genes are given only for firm matches.

d_gene: -; j_gene: TRBJ1-1; v_gene: TRBV19; CDR3aa: CASTTGNTEAFF; CDR3nt: TGTGCCAGTACGACAGGGAACACTGAAGCTTTCTTT
d_gene: TRBD2; j_gene: TRBJ2-7; v_gene: TRBV5-1; CDR3aa: CASSFGRGGYEQYF; CDR3nt: TGCGCCAGCAGCTTCGGGAGGGGGGGCTACGAGCAGTACTTC
d_gene: -; j_gene: TRBJ2-1; v_gene: TRBV4-1; CDR3aa: CASSQERADSYNEQFF; CDR3nt: TGCGCCAGCAGCCAAGAGCGGGCGGACTCCTACAATGAGCAGTTCTTC
d_gene: -; j_gene: TRBJ1-3; v_gene: TRBV5-1; CDR3aa: CASSSPEQGSGNTIYF; CDR3nt: TGCGCCAGCAGCTCGCCCGAGCAGGGATCTGGAAACACCATATATTTT
d_gene: TRBD2; j_gene: TRBJ2-7; v_gene: TRBV3-1/TRBV3-2; CDR3aa: CASSQRAGGRVWQYF; CDR3nt: TGTGCCAGCAGCCAACGAGCGGGAGGGCGGGTATGGCAGTACTTC
d_gene: -; j_gene: TRBJ2-1; v_gene: TRBV28; CDR3aa: CASSSGASSSYNEQFF; CDR3nt: TGTGCCAGCAGTTCGGGCGCGAGCTCGTCCTACAATGAGCAGTTCTTC
d_gene: TRBD2; j_gene: TRBJ2-1; v_gene: TRBV29-1; CDR3aa: CSAPAAGGNEQFF; CDR3nt: TGCAGCGCCCCAGCAGCGGGGGGCAATGAGCAGTTCTTC
d_gene: -; j_gene: TRBJ2-5; v_gene: TRBV27; CDR3aa: CASSFNRYQETQYF; CDR3nt: TGTGCCAGCAGTTTCAACAGATATCAAGAGACCCAGTACTTC
d_gene: -; j_gene: TRBJ2-3; v_gene: TRBV5-1; CDR3aa: CASSLDQGEDTQYF; CDR3nt: TGCGCCAGCAGCTTGGATCAAGGGGAAGATACGCAGTATTTT
d_gene: TRBD1; j_gene: TRBJ2-1; v_gene: TRBV5-1; CDR3aa: CASSRRQGSSYNEQFF; CDR3nt: TGCGCCAGCAGCCGGAGACAGGGGAGCTCCTACAATGAGCAGTTCTTC
d_gene: -; j_gene: TRBJ2-7; v_gene: TRBV19; CDR3aa: CASSFRTASYEQYF; CDR3nt: TGTGCCAGTAGTTTCCGGACAGCCTCCTACGAGCAGTACTTC
d_gene: TRBD1; j_gene: TRBJ2-2; v_gene: TRBV5-1; CDR3aa: CASSLGTGKSGELFF; CDR3nt: TGCGCCAGCAGCCTCGGGACAGGGAAGTCCGGGGAGCTGTTTTTT
d_gene: TRBD2; j_gene: TRBJ2-1; v_gene: TRBV11-2; CDR3aa: CASTNLGAGGPYNEQFF; CDR3nt: TGTGCCAGCACCAACTTGGGGGCGGGAGGCCCGTACAATGAGCAGTTCTTC
d_gene: TRBD1; j_gene: TRBJ1-2; v_gene: TRBV4-2; CDR3aa: CASSQEQGAAYGYTF; CDR3nt: TGTGCCAGCAGCCAAGAACAGGGGGCTGCCTATGGCTACACCTTC
d_gene: TRBD1; j_gene: TRBJ1-5; v_gene: TRBV9; CDR3aa: CASSATGVSQPQHF; CDR3nt: TGTGCCAGCAGCGCGACAGGGGTAAGTCAGCCCCAGCATTTT
d_gene: -; j_gene: TRBJ1-1; v_gene: TRBV19; CDR3aa: CASNLGPGSNTEAFF; CDR3nt: TGTGCCAGTAACCTGGGTCCAGGGTCTAACACTGAAGCTTTCTTT
d_gene: TRBD1; j_gene: TRBJ1-1; v_gene: TRBV7-2; CDR3aa: CASSLDWDRPEAFF; CDR3nt: TGTGCCAGCAGCTTAGACTGGGACAGACCTGAAGCTTTCTTT
d_gene: -; j_gene: TRBJ2-3; v_gene: TRBV6-6; CDR3aa: CASSRDGPRRSTDTQYF; CDR3nt: TGTGCCAGCAGTCGGGACGGTCCTCGCCGTAGCACAGATACGCAGTATTTT
d_gene: TRBD1; j_gene: TRBJ1-5; v_gene: TRBV6-1; CDR3aa: CASSVSDRGGAGNQPQHF; CDR3nt: TGTGCCAGCAGTGTCTCAGACAGGGGGGGAGCGGGCAATCAGCCCCAGCATTTT
d_gene: -; j_gene: TRBJ2-1; v_gene: TRBV5-6; CDR3aa: CASTPGLTYEQFF; CDR3nt: TGTGCCAGCACCCCAGGGTTAACGTATGAGCAGTTCTTC
d_gene: -; j_gene: TRBJ1-1; v_gene: TRBV5-1; CDR3aa: CASSPYMNTEAFF; CDR3nt: TGCGCCAGCAGCCCGTACATGAACACTGAAGCTTTCTTT
d_gene: TRBD1; j_gene: TRBJ1-2; v_gene: TRBV28; CDR3aa: CASNSGTGGRYGYTF; CDR3nt: TGTGCCAGCAATTCCGGGACAGGGGGCCGTTATGGCTACACCTTC